The 5 T cell receptor beta chains listed next were all sequenced from one sample in a study of T cell responses to AZD1222 COVID-19 vaccine (dated by TCRdb to the early 2020s). The label giving this sample's time point can be read as: baseline before first vaccination. The library was made by the immunoSEQ multiplex PCR assay. The table was pulled from immuneACCESS by TCRdb, which kept in-frame rearrangements only. Such tables lose some clones; where checked, under half of the loss comes from unresolved V genes, and the rest has no known cause. This sample lists over 90,000 clones; 91% were detected once. The leading ten clones occupy around 45% of the sample. The source material was peripheral blood, sampled on day 0 of AZD1222 vaccination. These receptors all stem from an adult in good health.

The chain links TRBV28 to TRBJ1-2; D not resolved. Trimming removed 1 base at V and 8 bases at J, with 8 bases between. This CDR3 comprises 12 residues. CDR1 MDHEN and CDR2 SYDVKM come from the germline V gene. The DNA of the CDR3 is TGTGCCAGCAGTTTATTAGGGAGCGGCTACACCTTC. Encoded protein: CASSLLGSGYTF.

The chain has TRBV6-5 and TRBJ1-3, with 10 nucleotides matching TRBD1. There are 15 residues in the CDR3. V gave up 2 bases and J gave up 3 bases; unmatched junction bases: 1. Germline V gene data show CDR1 as MNHEY and CDR2 as SVGAGI. The DNA for the CDR3 is TGTGCCAGCAGTTACGACAGGGGGCATGGAAACACCATATATTTT. This codes for CASSYDRGHGNTIYF.

In its sample, this clone was seen once. The chain recombines TRBV12-3 or TRBV12-4 with TRBJ2-1, with D perhaps matching TRBD1 (6 bases). The CDR3 contains 11 residues. Trimming pared 6 bases from V and 8 bases from J, leaving 8 bases between. The CDR3 DNA follows: TGTGCCAGCAGGACAGGATATGAGCAGTTCTTC. Translation gives CASRTGYEQFF.

The chain combines TRBV18 with TRBJ1-6; 8 nucleotides agree with TRBD1. The germline CDR1 and CDR2 sequences are KGHSH and LQKENI. The CDR3 spans 15 residues. V gave up 2 bases and J gave up 8 bases; unmatched junction bases: 5. CDR3 residues: CASSPRQGADSPLHF. The CDR3 DNA sequence: TGTGCCAGCTCACCAAGGCAGGGGGCTGATTCACCCCTCCACTTT.

This clone was seen a single time. V is TRBV19 and J is TRBJ1-4; 10 bases align to TRBD1. J gave up 8 bases and V 5 bases, and 5 bases lay outside the gene matches. The CDR3 consists of 14 residues. Per the germline V gene, CDR1 is LNHDA and CDR2 is SQIVND (reference sequence). Here the CDR3 DNA reads TGTGCCAGTAGTCTCAGGACAGGGGGAGAAAAACTGTTTTTT. Its translation is CASSLRTGGEKLFF.